The sequence of this TCR beta chain was determined in a study of blood T cell repertoires in COVID-19 (dated by TCRdb to 2018 to 2021). At the level of the whole study: Samples from collaborators originated in the United States, Italy and Spain and spanned both the acute and convalescent phases of COVID-19. The material from the prospective study consisted of cDNA or gDNA derived from T cells, B-cell-depleted T cells, or PBMCs. Subjects who had been exposed to COVID-19, were actively infected with it, or had recovered from it provided the deeply sampled blood TCRbeta repertoires that made up the dataset. The repertoires were made available in a free public database intended to serve as a resource for research on the immune response to SARS-CoV-2. The samples were drawn from two sources: the first 160 participants of the ongoing ImmuneRACE study, and fewer than 1,500 subjects contributed by 6 global collaborators. Sample metadata almost always included a de-identified subject ID, COVID-19 status, age in years and sex. HLA class I and class II types, where available, came from metadata supplied by the sample provider rather than from assay-based typing.

Collaborating institutions collected whole blood in K2EDTA tubes following their own protocols. For TCRbeta analysis, collaborators shipped samples in one of three forms: frozen whole blood, isolated PBMCs, or DNA extracted from either of those sample types. The CDR3 numbers 14 residues from cysteine through phenylalanine. The CDR3 DNA has 42 bases and is translated from base 1. The germline V gene provides CDR1 SGHDT and CDR2 YYEEEE. A distance of 9 bases separates the germline ends of V and J, which lose 0 bases and 2 bases respectively. The full study reports these points: The quantity of clinical and demographic metadata differed by source and by participant and was supplied without curation.

With regard to this clone: This receptor's antigen is unknown. It has no much larger one-base neighbor in the sample; base qualities were not kept.

TCRbeta CDR3 regions were amplified from genomic DNA by means of the immunoSEQ Assay, a bias-controlled multiplex PCR. The original pipeline was this. Within the assay, amplification of reference gene primers was used to estimate how many nucleated cells each sample contained. To quantify the absolute abundance of each unique TCRbeta CDR3 rearrangement, sequence reads were collapsed and filtered. For each sample, productive Simpson clonality was calculated by taking the square root of Simpson's diversity index across productive rearrangements. Entries here come from immuneACCESS through TCRdb and include only in-frame sequences with V and J called. Some clones fail to appear in such tables; in the studies checked, an unresolved V gene covers under half of the shortfall, and the cause of the remainder is unknown. The D gene and trimming were derived from the DNA, and the V and J assignments and clone size from that table. Recorded for this sample are nearly 35,000 clones; approximately 93% of them occurred a single time. About 5.5% of the sample goes to the ten largest clones.

Sequencing was done on a sample of peripheral blood. The clonotype originates from a human donor in a cohort sampled during active COVID-19. The V and J genes are TRBV5-6 and TRBJ2-7, with no reliable assignment of the D segment. The DNA sequence follows: TGTGCCAGCAGCTTGGGCTCTGCGGCCTACGAGCAGTACTTC. Translated, it gives CASSLGSAAYEQYF.